This TCR beta chain is from a study of blood T cell repertoires in COVID-19. Study-wide background: Both acute and convalescent COVID-19 samples were obtained from the United States, Italy and Spain. T cells, B-cell-depleted T cells, or PBMCs provided the cDNA or gDNA that served as material.

From germline, CDR1 is SEHNR and CDR2 FQNEAQ (reference sequence). Trimming took off 5 bases at V and 0 bases at J, with 8 bases between the two ends. There are 14 residues in the CDR3. In the authors' workflow: Estimation of nucleated cell counts relied on the amplification of reference gene primers. Measured with immunoSEQ multiplex PCR; TCRdb has only the in-frame clones, and not every one. The V and J calls and the clone size are those of that table, but D and trimming were determined from the DNA. The sample includes over 110,000 clones, around 80% of them seen just once. Sequences were obtained from peripheral blood. The receptor was isolated from a man between 60 and 75 years old with active or convalescent COVID-19. V and J are TRBV7-9 and TRBJ2-1, with no clear D. As DNA, the CDR3 is TGTGCCAGCAGCGCGCCTAGCTCCTACAATGAGCAGTTCTTC. Protein product: CASSAPSSYNEQFF.